This is a list of T cell receptor beta chains from one sample in a study of blood T cell repertoires in COVID-19. Assay used: immunoSEQ multiplex PCR; TCRdb lists only in-frame clones, some missing. The sample has 200,000 or so clones; roughly 80% are singletons. Material: peripheral blood. The receptors here all came from a human donor in a cohort sampled during active COVID-19. Both conserved end residues are part of each CDR3. The size field is filled for only some rows; it gives once, few, many or a size class.

J: TRBJ2-7
V: TRBV3-1/TRBV3-2
size: NA
CDR3: CASSQETGLTYEQYF

J: TRBJ2-3
V: TRBV7-2
size: NA
CDR3: CASSSLGAGTRNTDTQYF

J: TRBJ2-7
V: TRBV5-1
size: NA
CDR3: CASSSQPAGGYEQYF

J: TRBJ2-7
V: TRBV7-9
size: few
CDR3: CASSLVPSSYEQYF

J: TRBJ2-7
V: TRBV29-1
size: NA
CDR3: CSVEGGPGWRDEQYF

J: TRBJ1-5
V: TRBV7-2
size: NA
CDR3: CASSPDFNQPQHF

J: TRBJ2-7
V: TRBV2
size: NA
CDR3: CASRGAGSAEQYF

J: TRBJ2-7
V: TRBV11-3
size: NA
CDR3: CASSFGSGRGYEQYF

J: TRBJ2-1
V: TRBV4-1
size: NA
CDR3: CASSQGTSGYNEQFF

J: TRBJ2-7
V: TRBV28
size: NA
CDR3: CASSPGHDYEQYF

J: TRBJ1-2
V: TRBV4-1
size: NA
CDR3: CASSQDRGTVILGGYTF

J: TRBJ2-3
V: TRBV30
size: NA
CDR3: CAWRELATSTDTQYF

J: TRBJ1-1
V: TRBV6-4
size: NA
CDR3: CASSAGTGLTFF

J: TRBJ2-1
V: TRBV5-1
size: once
CDR3: CASSPVPSGSSYNEQFF

J: TRBJ1-1
V: TRBV15
size: NA
CDR3: CATSRDTGDTEAFF

J: TRBJ1-2
V: TRBV18
size: NA
CDR3: CASSPPTGPFYGYTF

J: TRBJ2-7
V: TRBV19
size: NA
CDR3: CASSIAGGSYEQYF

J: TRBJ2-7
V: TRBV7-2
size: once
CDR3: CASSWGGAGGYEQYF

J: TRBJ2-7
V: TRBV27
size: NA
CDR3: CASSLDGSSYEQYF

J: TRBJ1-3
V: TRBV19
size: NA
CDR3: CASSDPGQISGNTIYF

J: TRBJ2-7
V: TRBV5-1
size: NA
CDR3: CASSLARDRHIYEQYF

J: TRBJ2-4
V: TRBV6-2/TRBV6-3
size: once
CDR3: CASSYNPARNIQYF

J: TRBJ1-5
V: TRBV24-1
size: NA
CDR3: CATSDNRGNQPQHF

J: TRBJ1-1
V: TRBV7-8
size: NA
CDR3: CASSLRRQGSGNTEAFF

J: TRBJ1-4
V: TRBV9
size: NA
CDR3: CASSGGQDEKLFF

J: TRBJ1-4
V: TRBV5-5
size: NA
CDR3: CASSLIDRGYEKLFF

J: TRBJ1-2
V: TRBV6-1
size: once
CDR3: CASSEGAGEAGYGYTF

J: TRBJ2-5
V: TRBV2
size: NA
CDR3: CASSDFQKTQYF

J: TRBJ2-7
V: TRBV28
size: NA
CDR3: CASSSVQTSGSNEQYF

J: TRBJ1-2
V: TRBV27
size: NA
CDR3: CASSLSIQTSYGYTF

J: TRBJ2-3
V: TRBV7-3
size: few
CDR3: CASSSAPGRESRTDTQYF

J: TRBJ1-1
V: TRBV19
size: NA
CDR3: CASSNQRQGRTEAFF

J: TRBJ2-7
V: TRBV28
size: NA
CDR3: CASSPQGLEQYF

J: TRBJ2-1
V: TRBV30
size: NA
CDR3: CAWSADLLAGVEQFF

J: TRBJ1-1
V: TRBV5-1
size: NA
CDR3: CASSNGQIMNTEAFF

J: TRBJ2-3
V: TRBV7-9
size: NA
CDR3: CASSLAGLYTDTQYF

J: TRBJ1-1
V: TRBV18
size: NA
CDR3: CASSQDRVTEAFF

J: TRBJ2-4
V: TRBV7-2
size: NA
CDR3: CASSSWTSGRQGNIQYF

J: TRBJ2-7
V: TRBV6-2/TRBV6-3
size: NA
CDR3: CASSRAGGSYEQYF

J: TRBJ1-2
V: TRBV4-2
size: NA
CDR3: CASSQGVIADDLTWGGYTF

J: TRBJ2-7
V: TRBV27
size: NA
CDR3: CASSLSDAGSWDEQYF

J: TRBJ1-5
V: TRBV18
size: NA
CDR3: CASSPGGVYNQPQHF

J: TRBJ2-2
V: TRBV7-8
size: NA
CDR3: CASSSNSGRGTGELFF

J: TRBJ1-4
V: TRBV25-1
size: NA
CDR3: CASSGPGQNEKLFF

J: TRBJ2-7
V: TRBV6-4
size: NA
CDR3: CASSDSGGRRTSYEQYF

J: TRBJ2-1
V: TRBV24-1
size: NA
CDR3: CATSDRDSGGYNEQFF

J: TRBJ1-2
V: TRBV7-3
size: NA
CDR3: CASSSSPGSINGYTF

J: TRBJ1-1
V: TRBV12-5
size: NA
CDR3: CASGNPSGTGGTEAFF

J: TRBJ2-1
V: TRBV29-1
size: NA
CDR3: CSPGGGSDEQFF

J: TRBJ2-7
V: TRBV5-1
size: NA
CDR3: CASSLTGGWNEQYF